This T cell receptor (beta chain) came from a study of blood T cells in healthy people across ages. General study results and limits: Observed TCR beta diversity showed a strong correlation with the percentage of naive T cells as measured by flow cytometry.

Trimming left V 3 bases short and J 9 bases short, with 12 bases between. The CDR3 consists of 12 residues. Per the germline V gene, CDR1 is DFQATT and CDR2 is SNEGSKA (reference sequence). Sample-barcoded 5' priming and a J-beta primer mix drove a second PCR of about 6 to 12 cycles. MiXCR, run by TCRdb on the 5' RACE reads, gives a single entry per CDR3 protein. The sample yields 700,000 to 850,000 distinct CDR3 sequences, about 37% seen once. With regard to this clonotype: The antigen is unknown.

Every sample gave at least 5 micrograms of total RNA when it was extracted. This rearrangement joins TRBV20-1 to TRBJ2-1, with D perhaps TRBD2 (5 bases). Sequenced: blood. The sequence was collected from a man aged 18-30 years in good health. CDR3: CSASYSEVEQFF. For the CDR3, the DNA is TGCAGTGCTAGCTATAGCGAGGTTGAGCAGTTCTTC.